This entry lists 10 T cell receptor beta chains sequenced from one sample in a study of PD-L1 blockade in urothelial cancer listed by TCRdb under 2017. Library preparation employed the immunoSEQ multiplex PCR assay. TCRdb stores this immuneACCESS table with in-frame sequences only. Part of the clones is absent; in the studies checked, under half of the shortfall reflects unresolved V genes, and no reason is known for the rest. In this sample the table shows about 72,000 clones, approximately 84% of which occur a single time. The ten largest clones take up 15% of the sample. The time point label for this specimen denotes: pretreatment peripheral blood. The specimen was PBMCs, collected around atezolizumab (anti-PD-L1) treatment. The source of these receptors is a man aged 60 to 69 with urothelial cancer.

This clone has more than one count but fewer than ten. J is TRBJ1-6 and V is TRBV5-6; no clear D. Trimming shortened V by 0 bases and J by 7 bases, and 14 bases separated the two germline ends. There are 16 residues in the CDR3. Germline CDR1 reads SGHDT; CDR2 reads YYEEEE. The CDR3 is CASSLGHRYSNSPLHF. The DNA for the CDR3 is TGTGCCAGCAGCTTGGGACACCGGTATTCCAATTCACCCCTCCACTTT.

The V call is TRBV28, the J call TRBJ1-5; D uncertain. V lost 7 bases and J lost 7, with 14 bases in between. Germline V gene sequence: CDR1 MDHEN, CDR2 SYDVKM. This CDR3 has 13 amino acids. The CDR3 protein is CASTRPPRQPQHF. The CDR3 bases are TGTGCCAGCACCCGCCCCCCGCGACAGCCCCAGCATTTT. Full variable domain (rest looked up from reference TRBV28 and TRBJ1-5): DVKVTQSSRYLVKRTGEKVFLECVQDMDHENMFWYRQDPGLGLRLIYFSYDVKMKEKGDIPEGYSVSREKKERFSLILESASTNQTSMYLCASTRPPRQPQHFGDGTRLSIL.

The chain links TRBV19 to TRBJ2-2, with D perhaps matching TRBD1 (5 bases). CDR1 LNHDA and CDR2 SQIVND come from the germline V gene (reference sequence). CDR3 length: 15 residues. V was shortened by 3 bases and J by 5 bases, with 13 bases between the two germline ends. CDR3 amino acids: CASSIPHQGTGELFF. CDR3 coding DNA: TGTGCCAGTAGTATCCCCCATCAGGGAACCGGGGAGCTGTTTTTT.

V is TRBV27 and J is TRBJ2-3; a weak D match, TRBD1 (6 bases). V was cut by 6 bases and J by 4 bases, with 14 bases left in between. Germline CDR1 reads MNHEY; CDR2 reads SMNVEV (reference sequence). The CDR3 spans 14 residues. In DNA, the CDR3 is TGTGCCAGCAGAGAAGGCAGGGGATCAGATACGCAGTATTTT. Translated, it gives CASREGRGSDTQYF.

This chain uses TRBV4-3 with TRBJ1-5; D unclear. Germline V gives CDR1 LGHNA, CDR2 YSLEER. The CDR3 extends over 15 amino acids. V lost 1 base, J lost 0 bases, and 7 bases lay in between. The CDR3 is CASSQGHNSNQPQHF. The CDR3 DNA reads TGCGCCAGCAGCCAAGGGCACAATAGCAATCAGCCCCAGCATTTT.

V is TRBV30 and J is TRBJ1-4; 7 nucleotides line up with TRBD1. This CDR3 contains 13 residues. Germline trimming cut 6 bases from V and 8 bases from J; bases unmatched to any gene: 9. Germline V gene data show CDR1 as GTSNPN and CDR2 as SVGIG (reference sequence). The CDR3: CACPGQVREKLFF. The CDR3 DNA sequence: TGTGCCTGCCCAGGACAGGTTAGAGAAAAACTGTTTTTT. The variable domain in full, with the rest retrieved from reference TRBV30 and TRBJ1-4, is SQTIHQWPATLVQPVGSPLSLECTVEGTSNPNLYWYRQAAGRGLQLLFYSVGIGQISSEVPQNLSASRPQDRQFILSSKKLLLSDSGFYLCACPGQVREKLFFGSGTQLSVL.

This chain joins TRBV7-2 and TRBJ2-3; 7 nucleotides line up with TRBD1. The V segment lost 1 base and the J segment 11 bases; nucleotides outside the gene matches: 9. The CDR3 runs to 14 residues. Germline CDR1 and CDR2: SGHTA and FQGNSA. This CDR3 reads CASSLGTGGKVQYF. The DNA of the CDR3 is TGTGCCAGCAGCTTAGGGACAGGAGGAAAGGTGCAGTATTTT.

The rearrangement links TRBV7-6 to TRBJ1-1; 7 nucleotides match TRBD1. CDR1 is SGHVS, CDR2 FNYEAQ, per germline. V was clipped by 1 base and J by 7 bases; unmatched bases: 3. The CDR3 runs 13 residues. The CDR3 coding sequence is TGTGCCAGCAGCTTAGACGGGACAGTTGAAGCTTTCTTT. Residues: CASSLDGTVEAFF.

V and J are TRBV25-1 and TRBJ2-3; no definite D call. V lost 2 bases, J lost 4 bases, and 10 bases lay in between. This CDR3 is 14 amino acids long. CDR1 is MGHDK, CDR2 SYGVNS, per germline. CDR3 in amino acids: CASSEHNGPDTQYF. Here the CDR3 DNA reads TGTGCCAGCAGTGAACATAATGGGCCAGATACGCAGTATTTT.

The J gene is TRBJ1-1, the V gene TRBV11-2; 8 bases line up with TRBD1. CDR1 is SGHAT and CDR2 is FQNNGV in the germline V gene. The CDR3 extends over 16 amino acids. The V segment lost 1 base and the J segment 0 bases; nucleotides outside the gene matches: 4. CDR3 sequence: CASSLVTGVVNTEAFF. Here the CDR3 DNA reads TGTGCCAGCAGCTTAGTGACAGGGGTGGTGAACACTGAAGCTTTCTTT.